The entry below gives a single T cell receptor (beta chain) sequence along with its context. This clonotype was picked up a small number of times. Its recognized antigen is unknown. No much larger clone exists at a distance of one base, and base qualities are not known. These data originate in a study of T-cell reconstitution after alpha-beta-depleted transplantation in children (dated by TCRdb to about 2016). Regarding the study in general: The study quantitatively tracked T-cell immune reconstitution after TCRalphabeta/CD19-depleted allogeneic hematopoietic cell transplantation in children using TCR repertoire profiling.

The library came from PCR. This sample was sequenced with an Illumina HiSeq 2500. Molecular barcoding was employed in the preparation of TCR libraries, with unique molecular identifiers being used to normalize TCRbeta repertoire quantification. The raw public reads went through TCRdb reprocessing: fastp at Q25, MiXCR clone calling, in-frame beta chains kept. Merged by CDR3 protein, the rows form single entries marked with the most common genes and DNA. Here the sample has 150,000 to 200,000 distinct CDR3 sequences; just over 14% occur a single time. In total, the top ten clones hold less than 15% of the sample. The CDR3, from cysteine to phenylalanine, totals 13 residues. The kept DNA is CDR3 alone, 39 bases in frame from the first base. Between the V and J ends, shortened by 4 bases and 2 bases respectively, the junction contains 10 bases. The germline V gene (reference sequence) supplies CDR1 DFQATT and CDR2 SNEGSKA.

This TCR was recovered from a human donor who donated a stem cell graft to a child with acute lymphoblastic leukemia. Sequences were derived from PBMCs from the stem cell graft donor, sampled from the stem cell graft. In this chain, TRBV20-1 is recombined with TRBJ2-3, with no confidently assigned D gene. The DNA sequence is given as TGCAGTGCTACCGCCCGGGTCACAGATACGCAGTATTTT. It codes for CSATARVTDTQYF.